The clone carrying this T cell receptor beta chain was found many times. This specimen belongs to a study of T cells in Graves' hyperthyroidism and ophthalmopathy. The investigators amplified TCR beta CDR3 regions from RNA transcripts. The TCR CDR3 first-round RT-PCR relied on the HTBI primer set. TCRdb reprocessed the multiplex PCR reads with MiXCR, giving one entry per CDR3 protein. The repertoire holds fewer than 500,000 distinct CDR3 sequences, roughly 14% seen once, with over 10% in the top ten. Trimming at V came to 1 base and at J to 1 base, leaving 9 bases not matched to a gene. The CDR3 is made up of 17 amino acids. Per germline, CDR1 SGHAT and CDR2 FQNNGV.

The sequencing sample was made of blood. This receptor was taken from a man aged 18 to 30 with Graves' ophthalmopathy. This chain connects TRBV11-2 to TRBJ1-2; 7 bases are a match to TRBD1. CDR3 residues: CASSLGGGQENNYGYTF. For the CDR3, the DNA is TGTGCCAGCAGCTTAGGAGGTGGACAGGAGAATAACTATGGCTACACCTTC.